These 24 T cell receptor beta chains were sequenced from one sample in a study of blood T cell repertoires in COVID-19. Clones were sequenced by immunoSEQ multiplex PCR, and TCRdb holds only the in-frame ones, with some missing. The sample holds about 200,000 clones; 85% are singletons and the top ten take roughly 18%. The sample was peripheral blood. The receptors originated from a person aged 70 to 85 with COVID-19, enrolled during active disease.

This CDR3 reads CASSLEGSGHEQYF. Written as DNA, the CDR3 is TGTGCCAGCAGCTTGGAAGGCAGTGGGCACGAGCAGTACTTC. The rearrangement links TRBV5-4 to TRBJ2-7; D is undetermined. The germline V gene has CDR1 SGHNT and CDR2 YYREEE (reference sequence). This CDR3 is built from 14 residues. Trimming stripped 0 bases from V and 5 bases from J, with 12 bases between.

The chain employs TRBV28 and TRBJ2-2; the match to TRBD2 covers 8 bases. The CDR3 totals 15 residues. CDR1 and CDR2 from the germline V gene are MDHEN and SYDVKM. Trimming at V came to 6 bases and at J to 4 bases, leaving 7 bases not matched to a gene. Here the CDR3 DNA reads TGTGCCAGCAGGACTACTAGCGGCCCCACCGGGGAGCTGTTTTTT. This translates into CASRTTSGPTGELFF. Based on the CDR3 plus reference TRBV28 and TRBJ2-2, the full variable domain is DVKVTQSSRYLVKRTGEKVFLECVQDMDHENMFWYRQDPGLGLRLIYFSYDVKMKEKGDIPEGYSVSREKKERFSLILESASTNQTSMYLCASRTTSGPTGELFFGEGSRLTVL.

The V gene is TRBV11-2, the J gene TRBJ2-5, with 8 bases matching TRBD1. This CDR3 contains 13 residues. J gave up 7 bases and V 7 bases, and 8 bases lay outside the gene matches. Per the germline V gene, CDR1 is SGHAT and CDR2 is FQNNGV. Here the CDR3 reads CASTPGQGRTQYF. The CDR3 bases are TGTGCCAGCACCCCCGGACAGGGAAGGACCCAGTACTTC.

The chain employs TRBV10-1 and TRBJ2-6, with D tentatively TRBD1 (5 bases). The CDR3 has 20 amino acids. V dropped 3 bases and J dropped 0 bases, with 21 bases sitting between them. Germline V CDR1 and CDR2: WNHNN, SYGVQD (reference sequence). In nucleotides, the CDR3 is TGCGCCAGCAGTGAACACCTACCGGACACTTGTTGCTCTGGGGCCAACGTCCTGACTTTC. This codes for CASSEHLPDTCCSGANVLTF.

V usage is TRBV7-6 and J usage is TRBJ2-2; D is possibly TRBD1 (5 bases). Germline loops: CDR1 SGHVS, CDR2 FNYEAQ. This CDR3 has 15 residues. With 0 bases removed from V and 2 bases from J, the gap between germline ends came to 7 bases. The CDR3 DNA reads TGTGCCAGCAGCTTAGCAGGGGATAACACCGGGGAGCTGTTTTTT. Translation: CASSLAGDNTGELFF. The variable domain in full, completed from reference TRBV7-6 and TRBJ2-2, reads GAGVSQSPRYKVTKRGQDVALRCDPISGHVSLYWYRQALGQGPEFLTYFNYEAQQDKSGLPNDRFSAERPEGSISTLTIQRTEQRDSAMYRCASSLAGDNTGELFFGEGSRLTVL.

The chain recombines TRBV18 with TRBJ1-2, with a tentative D call TRBD1 (5 bases). The V end lost 5 bases, the J end lost 8 bases, and 24 bases lay between the germline ends. The CDR3 has 16 residues. Germline values: CDR1 KGHSH, CDR2 LQKENI. In DNA form, the CDR3 reads TGTGCCAGCTCATCTAACTTGGACACAAGCACGGGCGGCTACACCTTC. Protein sequence: CASSSNLDTSTGGYTF.

The chain has TRBV9 and TRBJ2-3; 8 positions match TRBD1. The CDR3 runs to 17 residues. The V gene's germline CDR1 is SGDLS and CDR2 YYNGEE. V lost 3 bases and J lost 3; bases outside the gene matches: 12. This CDR3 reads CASSEAATTGVTDTQYF. The CDR3 bases are TGTGCCAGCAGCGAGGCCGCAACGACAGGGGTAACAGATACGCAGTATTTT.

The gene calls are TRBV4-3 and TRBJ2-2, with 13 bases lining up with TRBD2. With V trimmed by 2 bases and J by 1 base, 7 bases remained unmatched. Per the germline V gene, CDR1 is LGHNA and CDR2 is YSLEER. The CDR3 runs to 19 residues. CDR3 sequence: CASSQTWTSGGLNTGELFF. CDR3 DNA: TGCGCCAGCAGCCAAACATGGACTAGCGGGGGATTGAACACCGGGGAGCTGTTTTTT.

This chain uses TRBV5-1 with TRBJ2-1, with 7 bases matching TRBD2. The CDR3 consists of 15 residues. CDR1 SGHRS and CDR2 YFSETQ come from the germline V gene. The junction had 9 bases not matched to a gene; V was cut back by 4 bases and J by 5 bases. The CDR3 sequence is CASSPSLAANNEQFF. CDR3 nucleotides: TGCGCCAGCAGCCCAAGCCTAGCGGCCAACAATGAGCAGTTCTTC.

The rearrangement joins TRBV7-9 to TRBJ2-1; 7 bases line up with TRBD2. The ends lost 4 bases at V and 5 bases at J; junction bases unmatched: 5. CDR3 length: 14 amino acids. Looked up from germline, CDR1 is SEHNR and CDR2 is FQNEAQ (reference sequence). CDR3 sequence: CASSSSGANNEQFF. The CDR3 DNA reads TGTGCCAGCAGCTCCAGCGGGGCCAACAATGAGCAGTTCTTC.

The V call is TRBV19, the J call TRBJ2-5; D is unresolved. This CDR3 region has 13 residues. Trimming took off 4 bases at V and 5 bases at J, with 11 bases between the two ends. CDR1 is LNHDA and CDR2 is SQIVND in the germline V gene (reference sequence). This chain's CDR3 is CASSSGAWETQYF. In nucleotides, the CDR3 is TGTGCCAGTAGTAGCGGAGCTTGGGAGACCCAGTACTTC.

The genes are TRBV16 and TRBJ1-3; tentatively, D is TRBD1 (5 bases). CDR1 is KGHSY and CDR2 is FQNENV in the germline V gene. V was pared by 5 bases and J by 1 base, with 15 bases between. The CDR3 length is 16 residues. CDR3 in DNA: TGTGCCAGCAGCGCCGCCGCGGGGGGTTCTGGAAACACCATATATTTT. Its translation: CASSAAAGGSGNTIYF.

The rearrangement links TRBV2 to TRBJ2-1; 7 nucleotides align to TRBD1. Losses at the gene ends were 4 bases for V and 3 bases for J; bases not matched to a gene: 9. Germline CDR1 is SNHLY and CDR2 is FYNNEI. CDR3 length: 16 amino acids. The CDR3: CASSANRDSRYNEQFF. The CDR3 nucleotides read TGTGCCAGCAGTGCAAACCGGGACAGTCGCTACAATGAGCAGTTCTTC.

Here the CDR3 reads CASSEQGAISNQPQHF. For the CDR3, the DNA is TGTGCCAGCTCAGAACAGGGGGCGATTAGCAATCAGCCCCAGCATTTT. The gene calls are TRBV18 and TRBJ1-5, with 9 nucleotides matching TRBD1. Germline V lookup: CDR1 KGHSH, CDR2 LQKENI. CDR3 length equals 16 residues. The junction had 5 bases not matched to a gene; V was cut back by 5 bases and J by 0 bases.

This clone has a single count. V is TRBV28 and J is TRBJ1-1; no reliable D call. Trimming pared 5 bases from V and 0 bases from J, leaving 22 bases between. This CDR3 contains 18 residues. Germline CDR1 is MDHEN and CDR2 is SYDVKM. The CDR3 protein is CASSKTTIKYSMNTEAFF. The CDR3 DNA reads TGTGCCAGCAGTAAGACTACAATAAAGTACTCTATGAACACTGAAGCTTTCTTT.

The V and J genes are TRBV7-2 and TRBJ1-5, with no clear D. Per the germline V gene, CDR1 is SGHTA and CDR2 is FQGNSA. The CDR3 contains 15 residues. Trimming pared 5 bases from V and 2 bases from J, leaving 13 bases between. Here the CDR3 DNA reads TGTGCCAGCAGCCCCTACTCGGGAGGCAATCAGCCCCAGCATTTT. This translates into CASSPYSGGNQPQHF. The variable domain in full, with the rest retrieved from reference TRBV7-2 and TRBJ1-5, is GAGVSQSPSNKVTEKGKDVELRCDPISGHTALYWYRQSLGQGLEFLIYFQGNSAPDKSGLPSDRFSAERTGGSVSTLTIQRTQQEDSAVYLCASSPYSGGNQPQHFGDGTRLSIL.

The rearrangement links TRBV4-2 to TRBJ2-3; 12 bases map to TRBD2. The V segment lost 2 bases and the J segment 0 bases; nucleotides outside the gene matches: 3. Looked up from germline, CDR1 is LGHNA and CDR2 is YNFKEQ. The CDR3 totals 17 residues. The CDR3 loop is CASSQQLAGGSTDTQYF. The DNA of the CDR3 is TGTGCCAGCAGCCAACAACTAGCGGGAGGCAGCACAGATACGCAGTATTTT.

V gene TRBV3-1 (or the pseudogene TRBV3-2) combines with J gene TRBJ2-7; 9 bases align to TRBD1. This CDR3 is built from 16 residues. Germline CDR1 LGHDT, CDR2 YNNKEL (reference sequence). Trimming took 0 bases from V and 4 from J; bases not matched to a gene: 7. CDR3 DNA: TGTGCCAGCAGCCAAGATAACAGGGGGCCTCGATACGAGCAGTACTTC. Protein sequence: CASSQDNRGPRYEQYF.

The gene calls are TRBV10-3 and TRBJ2-1, with 12 bases that match TRBD1. CDR3 length: 18 residues. V lost 5 bases and J lost 8; bases outside the gene matches: 16. The V gene's germline CDR1 is ENHRY and CDR2 SYGVKD. CDR3 DNA sequence: TGTGCCATCAGTTCCGGGACAGGGGGCTCGCTTGATTCGGATGAGCAGTTCTTC. It is translated as CAISSGTGGSLDSDEQFF.

This chain joins TRBV7-2 and TRBJ2-7, with TRBD1 matching over 10 bases. The length of the CDR3 is 13 residues. J lost 5 bases, V lost 5 bases, and 3 bases had no gene match. In germline, CDR1 is SGHTA, CDR2 FQGNSA. The DNA of the CDR3 is TGTGCCAGCAGCCTGACAGGGGGCGACGAGCAGTACTTC. Its protein is CASSLTGGDEQYF.

V is TRBV18 and J is TRBJ2-3; 13 bases agree with TRBD2. CDR1 and CDR2 from the germline V gene are KGHSH and LQKENI. V lost 1 base and J lost 0; bases outside the gene matches: 4. The CDR3 covers 18 residues. CDR3 DNA: TGTGCCAGCTCACCACTGGGACTAGCGGGGACTAGCACAGATACGCAGTATTTT. Translating gives CASSPLGLAGTSTDTQYF.

V is TRBV11-2 and J is TRBJ2-5, with TRBD2 matching 8 bases. The V gene's germline CDR1 is SGHAT and CDR2 FQNNGV. The CDR3 has 15 amino acids. Trimming took 1 base from V and 4 from J; bases not matched to a gene: 5. CDR3 in amino acids: CASSLAGGPSETQYF. The CDR3 bases are TGTGCCAGCAGCTTAGCGGGGGGGCCGTCAGAGACCCAGTACTTC.

The J gene is TRBJ2-5, the V gene TRBV7-8, with D tentatively TRBD2 (6 bases). The germline V and J ends were trimmed by 1 base and 8 bases, with 17 bases remaining between them. CDR3 length: 15 amino acids. Germline V lookup: CDR1 SGHVS, CDR2 FQNEAQ. CDR3 nucleotide sequence: TGTGCCAGCAGCTTAGACCCTGGGACTGCAGAAACCCAGTACTTC. It is translated as CASSLDPGTAETQYF. Using reference TRBV7-8 and TRBJ2-5 for the parts outside the CDR3, the full variable domain is GAGVSQSPRYKVAKRGQDVALRCDPISGHVSLFWYQQALGQGPEFLTYFQNEAQLDKSGLPSDRFFAERPEGSVSTLKIQRTQQEDSAVYLCASSLDPGTAETQYFGPGTRLLVL.

CDR3 amino acids: CASSLAGGHVGELFF. DNA for the CDR3: TGTGCCAGCAGCTTAGCGGGGGGGCATGTCGGGGAGCTGTTTTTT. The chain is built from TRBV7-2 and TRBJ2-2; D is possibly TRBD2 (7 bases). The ends were cut back, 0 bases at V and 7 bases at J, with 12 bases in the middle. From germline, CDR1 is SGHTA and CDR2 FQGNSA. The CDR3 is made up of 15 amino acids.